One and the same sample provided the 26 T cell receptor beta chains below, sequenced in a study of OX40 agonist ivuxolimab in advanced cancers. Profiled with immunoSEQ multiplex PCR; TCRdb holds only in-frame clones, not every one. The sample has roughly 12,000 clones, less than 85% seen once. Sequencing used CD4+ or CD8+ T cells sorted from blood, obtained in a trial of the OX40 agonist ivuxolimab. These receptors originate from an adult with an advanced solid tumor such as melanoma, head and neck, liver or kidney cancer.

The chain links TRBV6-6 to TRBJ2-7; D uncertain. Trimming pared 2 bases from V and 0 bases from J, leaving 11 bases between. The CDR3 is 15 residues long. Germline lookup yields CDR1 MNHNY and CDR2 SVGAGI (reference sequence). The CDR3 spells CASSYGDLSSYEQYF. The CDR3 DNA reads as TGTGCCAGCAGTTACGGAGATCTAAGCTCCTACGAGCAGTACTTC.

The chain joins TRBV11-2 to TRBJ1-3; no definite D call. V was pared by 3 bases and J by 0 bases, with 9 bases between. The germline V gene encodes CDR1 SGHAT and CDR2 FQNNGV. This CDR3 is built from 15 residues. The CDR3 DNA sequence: TGTGCCAGCAGCTTCTCGATTGGCTCTGGAAACACCATATATTTT. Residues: CASSFSIGSGNTIYF.

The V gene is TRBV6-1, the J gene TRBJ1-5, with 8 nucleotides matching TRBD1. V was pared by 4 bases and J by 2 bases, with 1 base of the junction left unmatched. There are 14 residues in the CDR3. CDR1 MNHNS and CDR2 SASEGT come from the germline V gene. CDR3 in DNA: TGTGCCAGCAGTGCGACAGGGGGCAATCAGCCCCAGCATTTT. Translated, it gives CASSATGGNQPQHF.

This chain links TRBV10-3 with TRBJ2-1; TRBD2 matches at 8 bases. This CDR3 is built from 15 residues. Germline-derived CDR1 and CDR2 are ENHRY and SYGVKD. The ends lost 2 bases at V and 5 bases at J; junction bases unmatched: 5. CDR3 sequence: CAISEGSGNDNEQFF. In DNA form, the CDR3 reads TGTGCCATCAGTGAGGGTAGCGGGAATGACAATGAGCAGTTCTTC.

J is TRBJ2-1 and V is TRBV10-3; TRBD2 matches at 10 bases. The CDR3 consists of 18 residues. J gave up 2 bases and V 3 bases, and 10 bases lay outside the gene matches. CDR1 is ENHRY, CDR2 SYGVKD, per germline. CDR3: CAISDLGITSGTYNEQFF. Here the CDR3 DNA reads TGTGCCATCAGTGATCTTGGGATTACTAGCGGGACCTACAATGAGCAGTTCTTC.

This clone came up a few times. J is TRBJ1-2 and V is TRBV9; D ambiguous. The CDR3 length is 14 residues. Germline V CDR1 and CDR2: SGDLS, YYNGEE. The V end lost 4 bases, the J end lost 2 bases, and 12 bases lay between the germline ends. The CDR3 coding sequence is TGTGCCAGCAGCCCCTCGGGTGGAAACTATGGCTACACCTTC. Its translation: CASSPSGGNYGYTF. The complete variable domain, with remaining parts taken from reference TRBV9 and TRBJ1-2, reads DSGVTQTPKHLITATGQRVTLRCSPRSGDLSVYWYQQSLDQGLQFLIQYYNGEERAKGNILERFSAQQFPDLHSELNLSSLELGDSALYFCASSPSGGNYGYTFGSGTRLTVV.

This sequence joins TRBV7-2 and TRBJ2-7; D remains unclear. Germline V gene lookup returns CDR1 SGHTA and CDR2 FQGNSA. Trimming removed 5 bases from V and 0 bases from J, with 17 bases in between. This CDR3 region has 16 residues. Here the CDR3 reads CASSLNGPPSSYEQYF. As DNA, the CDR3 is TGTGCCAGCAGCCTAAATGGCCCACCGAGCTCCTACGAGCAGTACTTC.

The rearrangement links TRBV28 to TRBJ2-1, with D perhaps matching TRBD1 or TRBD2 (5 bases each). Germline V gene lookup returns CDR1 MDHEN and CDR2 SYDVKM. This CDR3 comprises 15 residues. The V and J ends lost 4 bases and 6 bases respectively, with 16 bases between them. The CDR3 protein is CASSSDKGTGNEQFF. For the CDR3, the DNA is TGTGCCAGCAGTTCAGATAAGGGGACGGGCAATGAGCAGTTCTTC.

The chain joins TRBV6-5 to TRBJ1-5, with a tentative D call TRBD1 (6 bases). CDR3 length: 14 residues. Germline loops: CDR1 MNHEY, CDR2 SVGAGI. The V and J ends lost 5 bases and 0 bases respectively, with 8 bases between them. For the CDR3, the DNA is TGTGCCAGCAGTGTGGACAGTAGCAATCAGCCCCAGCATTTT. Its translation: CASSVDSSNQPQHF.

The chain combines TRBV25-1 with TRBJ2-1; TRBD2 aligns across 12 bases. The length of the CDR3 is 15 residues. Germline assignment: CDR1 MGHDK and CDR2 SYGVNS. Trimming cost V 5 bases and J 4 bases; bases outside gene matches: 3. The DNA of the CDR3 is TGTGCCAGCAGTTTCGGACTAGCGGGGTACAATGAGCAGTTCTTC. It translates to CASSFGLAGYNEQFF.

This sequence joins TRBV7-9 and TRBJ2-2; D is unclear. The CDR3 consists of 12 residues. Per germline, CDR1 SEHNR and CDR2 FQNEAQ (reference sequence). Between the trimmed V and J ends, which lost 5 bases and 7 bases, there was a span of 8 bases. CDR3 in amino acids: CASSPPDGELFF. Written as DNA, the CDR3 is TGTGCCAGCAGCCCCCCTGACGGGGAGCTGTTTTTT. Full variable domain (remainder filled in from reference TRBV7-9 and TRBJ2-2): DTGVSQNPRHKITKRGQNVTFRCDPISEHNRLYWYRQTLGQGPEFLTYFQNEAQLEKSRLLSDRFSAERPKGSFSTLEIQRTEQGDSAMYLCASSPPDGELFFGEGSRLTVL.

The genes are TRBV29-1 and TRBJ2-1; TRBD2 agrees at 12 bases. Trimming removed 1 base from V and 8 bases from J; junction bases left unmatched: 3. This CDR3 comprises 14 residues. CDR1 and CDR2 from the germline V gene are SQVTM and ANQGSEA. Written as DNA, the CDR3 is TGCAGCGTTGAAGGACTAGCGGGAGTCGATGAGCAGTTCTTC. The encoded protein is CSVEGLAGVDEQFF.

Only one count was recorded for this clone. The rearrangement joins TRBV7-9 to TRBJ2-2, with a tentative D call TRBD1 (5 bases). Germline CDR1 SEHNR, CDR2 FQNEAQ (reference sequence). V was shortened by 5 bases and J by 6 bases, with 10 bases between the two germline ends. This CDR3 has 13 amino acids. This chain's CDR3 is CASSGRAPGELFF. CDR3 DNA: TGTGCCAGCAGCGGCAGGGCTCCCGGGGAGCTGTTTTTT. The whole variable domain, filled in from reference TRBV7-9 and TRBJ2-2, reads DTGVSQNPRHKITKRGQNVTFRCDPISEHNRLYWYRQTLGQGPEFLTYFQNEAQLEKSRLLSDRFSAERPKGSFSTLEIQRTEQGDSAMYLCASSGRAPGELFFGEGSRLTVL.

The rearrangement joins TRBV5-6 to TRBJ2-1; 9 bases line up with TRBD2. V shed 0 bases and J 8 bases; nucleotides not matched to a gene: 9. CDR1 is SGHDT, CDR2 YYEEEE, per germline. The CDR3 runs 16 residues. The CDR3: CASSLDGGGADYEQFF. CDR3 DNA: TGTGCCAGCAGCTTGGATGGCGGGGGGGCCGATTATGAGCAGTTCTTC.

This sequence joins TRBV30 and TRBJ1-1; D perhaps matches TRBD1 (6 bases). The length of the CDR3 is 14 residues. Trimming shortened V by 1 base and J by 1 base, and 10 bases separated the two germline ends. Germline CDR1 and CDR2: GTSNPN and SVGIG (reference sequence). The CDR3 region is CAWSGTATNTEAFF. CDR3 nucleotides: TGTGCCTGGAGTGGGACAGCCACGAACACTGAAGCTTTCTTT.

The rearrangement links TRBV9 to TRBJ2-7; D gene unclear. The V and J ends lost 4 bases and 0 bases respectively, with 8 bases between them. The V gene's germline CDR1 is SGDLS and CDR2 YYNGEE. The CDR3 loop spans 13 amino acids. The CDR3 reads CASSRGDSYEQYF. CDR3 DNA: TGTGCCAGCAGCCGAGGAGACTCCTACGAGCAGTACTTC. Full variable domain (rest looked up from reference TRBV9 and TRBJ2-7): DSGVTQTPKHLITATGQRVTLRCSPRSGDLSVYWYQQSLDQGLQFLIQYYNGEERAKGNILERFSAQQFPDLHSELNLSSLELGDSALYFCASSRGDSYEQYFGPGTRLTVT.

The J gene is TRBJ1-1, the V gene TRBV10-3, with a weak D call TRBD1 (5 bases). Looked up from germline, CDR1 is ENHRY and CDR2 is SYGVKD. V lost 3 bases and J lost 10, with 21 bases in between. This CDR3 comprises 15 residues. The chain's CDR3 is CAISDPRRQPLGAFF. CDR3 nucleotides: TGTGCCATCAGTGACCCGCGTAGACAGCCCCTCGGAGCTTTCTTT.

The CDR3 DNA sequence: TGTGCCAGCAGCAAAGCAGGACAGCCCAAGGGCTATGGCTACACCTTC. Translated: CASSKAGQPKGYGYTF. The chain couples TRBV21-1 to TRBJ1-2; the table names TRBD1, a call not compared with the DNA. TRBV21-1 counts as a pseudogene. The CDR3 length is 16 residues.

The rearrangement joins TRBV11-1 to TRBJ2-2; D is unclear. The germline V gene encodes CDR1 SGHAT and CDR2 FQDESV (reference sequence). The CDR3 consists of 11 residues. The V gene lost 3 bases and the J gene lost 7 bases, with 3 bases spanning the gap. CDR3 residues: CASSFGGELFF. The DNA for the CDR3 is TGTGCCAGCAGCTTCGGCGGGGAGCTGTTTTTT.

In nucleotides, the CDR3 is TGTGCCTGGAGTTACGGATTTATGAACACCGGGGAGCTGTTTTTT. Its translation is CAWSYGFMNTGELFF. This rearrangement joins TRBV30 to TRBJ2-2; no clear D. V shed 2 bases and J shed 1 base, with 11 bases lying between them. The CDR3 is made up of 15 amino acids. Per germline, CDR1 GTSNPN and CDR2 SVGIG (reference sequence).

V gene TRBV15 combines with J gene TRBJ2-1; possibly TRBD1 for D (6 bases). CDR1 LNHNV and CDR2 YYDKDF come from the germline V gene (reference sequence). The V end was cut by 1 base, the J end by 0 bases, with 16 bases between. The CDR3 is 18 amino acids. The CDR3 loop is CATSRGRLRGSSYNEQFF. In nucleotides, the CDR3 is TGTGCCACCAGCAGAGGAAGACTTAGGGGGAGCTCCTACAATGAGCAGTTCTTC.

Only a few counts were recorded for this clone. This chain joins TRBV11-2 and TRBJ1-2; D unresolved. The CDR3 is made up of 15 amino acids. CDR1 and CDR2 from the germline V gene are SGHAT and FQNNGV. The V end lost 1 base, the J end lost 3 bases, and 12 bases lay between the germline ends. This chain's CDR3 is CASSLAPGFHYGYTF. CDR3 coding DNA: TGTGCCAGCAGCTTAGCTCCGGGGTTTCACTATGGCTACACCTTC.

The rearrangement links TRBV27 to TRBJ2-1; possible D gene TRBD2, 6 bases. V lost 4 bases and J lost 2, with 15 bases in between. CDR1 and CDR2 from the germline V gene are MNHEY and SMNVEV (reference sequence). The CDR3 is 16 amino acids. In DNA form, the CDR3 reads TGTGCCAGCAGTTCTCCCGGGAGTGGGGCCTACAATGAGCAGTTCTTC. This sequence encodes CASSSPGSGAYNEQFF.

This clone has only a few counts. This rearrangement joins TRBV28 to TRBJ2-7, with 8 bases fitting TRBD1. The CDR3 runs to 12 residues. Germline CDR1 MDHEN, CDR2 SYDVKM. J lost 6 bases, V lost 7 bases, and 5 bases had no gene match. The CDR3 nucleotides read TGTGCCAGCACCGAGACAGGGGCCGAGCAGTACTTC. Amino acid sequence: CASTETGAEQYF.

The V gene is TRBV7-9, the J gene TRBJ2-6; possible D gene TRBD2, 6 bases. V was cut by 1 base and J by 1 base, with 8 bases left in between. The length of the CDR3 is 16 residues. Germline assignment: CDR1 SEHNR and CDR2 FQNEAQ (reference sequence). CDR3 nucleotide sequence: TGTGCCAGCAGCTTAGGTGGGGGGTCTGGGGCCAACGTCCTGACTTTC. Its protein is CASSLGGGSGANVLTF.

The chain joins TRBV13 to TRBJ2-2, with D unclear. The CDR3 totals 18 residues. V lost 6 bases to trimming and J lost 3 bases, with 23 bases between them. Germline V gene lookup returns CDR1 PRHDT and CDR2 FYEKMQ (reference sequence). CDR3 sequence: CASSEYNLGDVDTGELFF. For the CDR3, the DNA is TGTGCCAGCAGTGAGTATAACTTAGGAGACGTCGACACCGGGGAGCTGTTTTTT.